These 2 T cell receptor beta chains were all obtained from the same sample, sequenced in a study of blood T cell repertoires in COVID-19. Here immunoSEQ multiplex PCR was the method, and the copy in TCRdb shows in-frame clones only, minus some. Counted here are around 230,000 clones, about nine tenths occurring once; the ten biggest clones make up 6% to 9%. The specimen sequenced was peripheral blood. These receptors originate from a man aged 55 to 70 who had recovered from COVID-19.

This sequence joins TRBV5-6 and TRBJ2-1; D not certain. V lost 0 bases to trimming and J lost 0 bases, with 7 bases between them. The CDR3 loop spans 15 amino acids. Germline lookup yields CDR1 SGHDT and CDR2 YYEEEE. The CDR3 reads CASSLEPSSYNEQFF. The DNA of the CDR3 is TGTGCCAGCAGCTTGGAGCCGAGCTCCTACAATGAGCAGTTCTTC.

This clone showed up just once. The chain recombines TRBV5-1 with TRBJ2-5, with TRBD2 identical over 9 bases. With 0 bases clipped from V and 5 bases from J, the junction kept 5 bases outside the gene matches. This CDR3 contains 15 residues. Looked up from germline, CDR1 is SGHRS and CDR2 is YFSETQ. The CDR3 is CASSLVGTSQETQYF. The CDR3 DNA is TGCGCCAGCAGCTTGGTGGGGACTAGCCAGGAGACCCAGTACTTC.